Here is one T cell receptor beta chain with its context. Its antigen is undetermined. Relative to the germline gene, one junction end is altered; a read error may explain this. This sample stems from a study of neurological immune-mediated disorders. 5'RACE with 10-nucleotide random UMIs produced the cDNA. TCRdb recomputed calls from the 5' RACE reads with MiXCR, one row per CDR3 protein. The sample records about 55,000 distinct CDR3 sequences, less than 4.5% being singletons. PBMCs stored at -80 C, 2 million in total, were the source of the unsorted libraries. General study findings and limits: Across subjects, expanded clones had no CDR3 amino acid sequences in common, pointing to private repertoires in all groups.

The sequenced material came from PBMCs. This clonotype was obtained from a man under 40 with multiple sclerosis.

CDR3 amino acids: CASSSIPRDSPLNF. The CDR3 DNA reads TGCGCCAGCAGCTCGATCCCTCGGGATTCACCCCTCAACTTT. The rearrangement joins TRBV5-1 to TRBJ1-6; no reliable D call. Germline CDR1 SGHRS, CDR2 YFSETQ. The CDR3 has 14 amino acids.